The entry that follows covers one TCR beta chain sequence. These data come from a study of CD8 T cells in Susac syndrome. With random hexamers, reverse transcription was performed on about 0.5 to 1 ug of RNA. TCRdb passed the immunoSEQ multiplex PCR reads through MiXCR, listing each CDR3 protein once. The table includes around 200,000 distinct CDR3 sequences, about 95% detected once. The CDR3 totals 12 residues. V gave up 6 bases and J gave up 0 bases, with 6 bases separating them. Germline V gives CDR1 LGHNT, CDR2 FRNRAP. This receptor was identified in a human donor with multiple sclerosis. V and J are TRBV12-5 and TRBJ2-7; D remains ambiguous. The sequenced sample consisted of CD4+ T cells from PBMCs. The CDR3 is CASGPTSYEQYF. CDR3 bases: TGTGCTAGTGGGCCGACCTCCTACGAGCAGTACTTC.